These T cell receptor beta chains were read from a single sample in a study of cytomegalovirus exposure and HLA in healthy donors. Profiling relied on immunoSEQ multiplex PCR, and the TCRdb table lists in-frame clones only, not all of them. This sample yields approximately 160,000 clones, of which around 92% are seen a single time; 4% to 5% belongs to the top ten. Sequenced sample: PBMCs. Receptor source: a man between 18 and 35 years old in good health and CMV-seropositive. The CDR3 runs from the conserved cysteine through the conserved F or W. The order of the fields is clone size, CDR3 length, V gene, D gene, J gene, CDR3 protein, CDR3 DNA. D genes are given only for firm matches. Size is stated for part of the rows, as once, few or many counts, or as a class when the clone is expanded.

few	14	TRBV5-1	TRBD1	TRBJ2-7	CASSRGGASYEQYF	TGCGCCAGCAGCCGAGGGGGCGCCTCCTACGAGCAGTACTTC
NA	13	TRBV7-6	TRBD1	TRBJ1-1	CASSQTGGTEAFF	TGTGCCAGCAGCCAGACAGGGGGCACTGAAGCTTTCTTT
NA	14	TRBV15	TRBD1	TRBJ1-2	CATSSWGQSYGYTF	TGTGCCACCAGCAGCTGGGGACAGAGCTATGGCTACACCTTC
NA	15	TRBV11-3	NA	TRBJ1-2	CASSFHMTGSDGYTF	TGTGCCAGCAGCTTCCACATGACAGGATCAGATGGCTACACCTTC
NA	16	TRBV18	NA	TRBJ2-3	CASSRQGGGGTDTQYF	TGTGCCAGCTCACGACAGGGTGGAGGGGGCACAGATACGCAGTATTTT
NA	13	TRBV29-1	TRBD1	TRBJ1-2	CSATGQGFYGYTF	TGCAGCGCTACGGGACAGGGGTTCTATGGCTACACCTTC
once	13	TRBV27	NA	TRBJ2-7	CASSPGASYEQYF	TGTGCCAGCAGCCCCGGAGCGTCCTACGAGCAGTACTTC
few	17	TRBV4-2	TRBD2	TRBJ2-3	CASSPEGAGGSTDTQYF	TGTGCCAGCAGCCCCGAGGGAGCGGGAGGGAGCACAGATACGCAGTATTTT
NA	16	TRBV19	TRBD2	TRBJ2-1	CASSIGLAGSYNEQFF	TGTGCCAGTAGTATTGGGCTAGCGGGCTCCTACAATGAGCAGTTCTTC
NA	14	TRBV5-6	TRBD2	TRBJ2-1	CASSRLAEYNEQFF	TGTGCCAGCAGCAGACTAGCGGAGTACAATGAGCAGTTCTTC
NA	13	TRBV5-4	NA	TRBJ1-2	CASSTGGDYGYTF	TGTGCCAGCAGCACAGGCGGTGACTATGGCTACACCTTC
NA	15	TRBV28	NA	TRBJ2-7	CASSFTQGRNYEQYF	TGTGCCAGCAGTTTTACCCAGGGAAGGAACTACGAGCAGTACTTC
NA	14	TRBV5-4	TRBD1	TRBJ1-4	CASSPGQGGEKLFF	TGTGCCAGCAGCCCAGGACAGGGGGGCGAAAAACTGTTTTTT
NA	22	TRBV27	TRBD1	TRBJ2-3	CASSLSFLSGQGSTSSTDTQYF	TGTGCCAGCAGTTTATCTTTTTTATCGGGACAGGGGAGTACTTCTAGCACAGATACGCAGTATTTT
NA	15	TRBV28	TRBD1	TRBJ2-1	CASSPGGQGTNEQFF	TGTGCCAGCAGTCCCGGGGGACAGGGAACTAATGAGCAGTTCTTC
NA	13	TRBV15	NA	TRBJ2-5	CATGRQIQETQYF	TGTGCCACGGGCAGACAGATCCAAGAGACCCAGTACTTC
NA	18	TRBV7-9	NA	TRBJ1-1	CASSLAYRPSGGGTEAFF	TGTGCCAGCAGCTTAGCCTATCGCCCTAGCGGAGGGGGGACTGAAGCTTTCTTT
few	12	TRBV18	NA	TRBJ2-3	CASSPYTDTQYF	TGTGCCAGCTCACCTTACACAGATACGCAGTATTTT
once	16	TRBV5-1	NA	TRBJ2-7	CASSLAEGLDSYEQYF	TGCGCCAGCAGCTTGGCCGAGGGACTGGACTCCTACGAGCAGTACTTC
NA	14	TRBV18	NA	TRBJ2-7	CASSPGAGTYEQYF	TGTGCCAGCTCACCTGGGGCAGGCACCTACGAGCAGTACTTC
NA	16	TRBV4-1	TRBD2	TRBJ2-1	CASSQGTSGSYNEQFF	TGCGCCAGCAGCCAAGGGACTAGCGGGAGCTACAATGAGCAGTTCTTC
NA	16	TRBV6-6	TRBD1	TRBJ1-2	CASRPGTGGAEGGYTF	TGTGCCAGCAGGCCCGGGACAGGGGGCGCGGAGGGTGGCTACACCTTC
few	15	TRBV5-1	NA	TRBJ1-1	CASKVGGGANTEAFF	TGCGCCAGCAAGGTGGGTGGTGGAGCGAACACTGAAGCTTTCTTT
NA	14	TRBV6-5	TRBD1	TRBJ1-1	CASSYAQGYTEAFF	TGTGCCAGCAGTTACGCACAGGGGTACACTGAAGCTTTCTTT
NA	13	TRBV4-1	TRBD2	TRBJ2-1	CASSQLLAGAEFF	TGCGCCAGCAGCCAATTGCTAGCGGGAGCGGAGTTCTTC
NA	11	TRBV19	NA	TRBJ1-1	CAGVQSTEAFF	TGTGCCGGAGTCCAAAGCACTGAAGCTTTCTTT